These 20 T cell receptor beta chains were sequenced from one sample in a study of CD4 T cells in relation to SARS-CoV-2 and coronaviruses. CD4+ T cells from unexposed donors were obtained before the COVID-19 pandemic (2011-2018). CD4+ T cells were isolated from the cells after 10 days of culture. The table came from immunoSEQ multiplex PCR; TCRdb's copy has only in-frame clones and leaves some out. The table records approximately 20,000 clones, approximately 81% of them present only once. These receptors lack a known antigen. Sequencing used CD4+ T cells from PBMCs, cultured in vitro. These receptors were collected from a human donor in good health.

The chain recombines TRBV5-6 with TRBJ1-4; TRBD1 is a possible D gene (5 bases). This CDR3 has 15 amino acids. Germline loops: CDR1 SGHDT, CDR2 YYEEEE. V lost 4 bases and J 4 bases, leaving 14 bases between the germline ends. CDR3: CASSPIGGDNEKLFF. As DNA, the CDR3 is TGTGCCAGCAGCCCAATCGGGGGGGATAATGAAAAACTGTTTTTT.

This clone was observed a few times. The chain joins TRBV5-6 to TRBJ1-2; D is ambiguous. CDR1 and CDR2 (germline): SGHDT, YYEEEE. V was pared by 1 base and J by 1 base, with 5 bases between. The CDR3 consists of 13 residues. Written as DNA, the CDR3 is TGTGCCAGCAGCTTGTATCTTAACTATGGCTACACCTTC. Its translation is CASSLYLNYGYTF.

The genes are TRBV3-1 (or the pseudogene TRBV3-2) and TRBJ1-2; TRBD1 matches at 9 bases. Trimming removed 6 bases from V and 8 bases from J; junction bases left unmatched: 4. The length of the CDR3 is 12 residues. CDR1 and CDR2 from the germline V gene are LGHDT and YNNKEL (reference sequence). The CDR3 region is CASRGTGQGYTF. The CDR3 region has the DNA TGTGCCAGCAGGGGGACAGGGCAAGGCTACACCTTC.

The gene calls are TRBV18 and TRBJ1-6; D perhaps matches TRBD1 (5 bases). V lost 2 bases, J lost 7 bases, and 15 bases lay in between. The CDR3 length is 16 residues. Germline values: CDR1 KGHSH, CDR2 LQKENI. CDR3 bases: TGTGCCAGCTCACCAGTCATCAGGGAGAGCAATTCACCCCTCCACTTT. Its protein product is CASSPVIRESNSPLHF.

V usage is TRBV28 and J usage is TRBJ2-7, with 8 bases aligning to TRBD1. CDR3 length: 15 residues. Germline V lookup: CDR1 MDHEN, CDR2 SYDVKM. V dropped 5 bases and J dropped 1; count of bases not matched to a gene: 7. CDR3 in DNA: TGTGCCAGCAGTCCGGGACAGGCTAAATCCTACGAGCAGTACTTC. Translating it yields CASSPGQAKSYEQYF.

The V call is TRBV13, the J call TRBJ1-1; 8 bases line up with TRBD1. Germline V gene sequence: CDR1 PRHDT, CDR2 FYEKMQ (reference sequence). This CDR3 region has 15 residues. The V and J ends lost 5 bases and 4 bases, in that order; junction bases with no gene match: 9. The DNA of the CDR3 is TGTGCCAGCAGCCCCCGACAGGGGAGGGGCACTGAAGCTTTCTTT. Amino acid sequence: CASSPRQGRGTEAFF.

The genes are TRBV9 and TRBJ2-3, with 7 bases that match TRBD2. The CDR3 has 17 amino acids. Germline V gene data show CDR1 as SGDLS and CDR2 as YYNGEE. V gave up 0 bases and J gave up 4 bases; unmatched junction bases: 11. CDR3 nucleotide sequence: TGTGCCAGCAGCGTAGCCGACAGCGGGACCGTCTCAGATACGCAGTATTTT. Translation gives CASSVADSGTVSDTQYF.

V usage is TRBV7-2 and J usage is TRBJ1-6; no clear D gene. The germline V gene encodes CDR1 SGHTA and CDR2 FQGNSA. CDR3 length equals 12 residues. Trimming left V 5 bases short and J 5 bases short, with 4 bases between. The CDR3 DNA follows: TGTGCCAGCAGCCTCAATAATTCACCCCTCCACTTT. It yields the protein CASSLNNSPLHF. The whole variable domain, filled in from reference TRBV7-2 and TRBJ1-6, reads GAGVSQSPSNKVTEKGKDVELRCDPISGHTALYWYRQSLGQGLEFLIYFQGNSAPDKSGLPSDRFSAERTGGSVSTLTIQRTQQEDSAVYLCASSLNNSPLHFGNGTRLTVT.

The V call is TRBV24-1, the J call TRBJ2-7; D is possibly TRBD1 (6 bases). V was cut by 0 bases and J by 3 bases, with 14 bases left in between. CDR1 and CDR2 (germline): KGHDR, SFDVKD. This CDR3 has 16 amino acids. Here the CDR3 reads CATSDLNQTGNYEQYF. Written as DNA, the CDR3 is TGTGCCACCAGTGATTTGAACCAGACAGGAAACTACGAGCAGTACTTC.

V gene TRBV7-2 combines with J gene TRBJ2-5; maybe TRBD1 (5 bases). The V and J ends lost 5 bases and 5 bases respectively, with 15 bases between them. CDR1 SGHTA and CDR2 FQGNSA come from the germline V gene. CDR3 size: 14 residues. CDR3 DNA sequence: TGTGCCAGCAGCCCGCCGGACACCCTGGAGACCCAGTACTTC. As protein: CASSPPDTLETQYF.

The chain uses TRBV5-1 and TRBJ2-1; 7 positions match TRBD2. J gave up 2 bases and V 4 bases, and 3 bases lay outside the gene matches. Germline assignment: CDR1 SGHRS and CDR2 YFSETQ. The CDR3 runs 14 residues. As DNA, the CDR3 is TGCGCCAGCAGCCAAGGACTAGCCTACAATGAGCAGTTCTTC. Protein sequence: CASSQGLAYNEQFF.

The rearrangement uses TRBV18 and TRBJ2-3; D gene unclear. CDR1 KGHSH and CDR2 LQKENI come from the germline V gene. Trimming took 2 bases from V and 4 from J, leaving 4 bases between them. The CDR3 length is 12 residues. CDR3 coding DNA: TGTGCCAGCTCACCAGGGGCAGATACGCAGTATTTT. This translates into CASSPGADTQYF.

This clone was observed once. The CDR3 here is CASSLSRSGNTIYF. The CDR3 region has the DNA TGTGCCAGCAGCTTAAGTAGGTCTGGAAACACCATATATTTT. This chain connects TRBV7-2 to TRBJ1-3; D is ambiguous. Per the germline V gene, CDR1 is SGHTA and CDR2 is FQGNSA. V was cut by 2 bases and J by 1 base, with 6 bases left in between. The CDR3 spans 14 residues.

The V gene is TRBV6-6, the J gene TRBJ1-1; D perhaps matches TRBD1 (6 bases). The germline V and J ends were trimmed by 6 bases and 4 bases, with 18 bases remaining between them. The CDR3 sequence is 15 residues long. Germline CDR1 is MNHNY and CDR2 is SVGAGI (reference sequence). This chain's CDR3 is CASRSQGSGGTEAFF. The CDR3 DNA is TGTGCCAGCAGGTCACAGGGTTCGGGGGGCACTGAAGCTTTCTTT.

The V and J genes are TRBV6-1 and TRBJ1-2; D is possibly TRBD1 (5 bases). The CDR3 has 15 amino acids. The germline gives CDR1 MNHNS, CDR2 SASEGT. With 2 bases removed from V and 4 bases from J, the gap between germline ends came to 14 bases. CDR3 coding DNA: TGTGCCAGCAGTGAATACCCCCCGACAGTCTATGGCTACACCTTC. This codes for CASSEYPPTVYGYTF.

CDR3 region: CASSTGLASETQYF. In DNA form, the CDR3 reads TGTGCCAGCTCAACGGGACTAGCAAGTGAGACCCAGTACTTC. The chain joins TRBV18 to TRBJ2-5; the match to TRBD2 covers 9 bases. This CDR3 is 14 amino acids long. CDR1 and CDR2 from the germline V gene are KGHSH and LQKENI. After removal of 5 bases from V and 5 bases from J, the junction contained 6 bases not matched to a gene.

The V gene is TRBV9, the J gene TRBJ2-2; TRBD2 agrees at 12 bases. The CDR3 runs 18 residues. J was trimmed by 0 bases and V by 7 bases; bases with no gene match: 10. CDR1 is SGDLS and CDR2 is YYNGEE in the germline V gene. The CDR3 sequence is CASQRGLAGGPNTGELFF. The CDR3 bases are TGTGCCAGCCAGAGGGGGCTAGCGGGAGGGCCGAACACCGGGGAGCTGTTTTTT.

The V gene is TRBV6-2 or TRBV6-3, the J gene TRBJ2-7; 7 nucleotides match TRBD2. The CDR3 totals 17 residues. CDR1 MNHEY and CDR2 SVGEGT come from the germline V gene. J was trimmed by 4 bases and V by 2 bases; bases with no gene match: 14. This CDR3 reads CASSYEGGGLGFYEQYF. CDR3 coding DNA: TGTGCCAGCAGTTACGAGGGAGGCGGACTAGGATTTTACGAGCAGTACTTC.

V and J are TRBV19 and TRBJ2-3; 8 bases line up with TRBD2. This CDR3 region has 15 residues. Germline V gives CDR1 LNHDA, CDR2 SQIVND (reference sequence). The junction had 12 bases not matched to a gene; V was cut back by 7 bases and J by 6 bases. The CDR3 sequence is CASTNSPSGLDTQYF. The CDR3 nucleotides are TGTGCCAGTACAAATTCCCCTAGCGGGCTGGATACGCAGTATTTT.

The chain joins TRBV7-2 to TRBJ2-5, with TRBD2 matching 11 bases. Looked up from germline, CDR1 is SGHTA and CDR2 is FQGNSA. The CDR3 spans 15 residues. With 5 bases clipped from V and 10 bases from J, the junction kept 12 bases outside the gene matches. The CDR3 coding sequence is TGTGCCAGCAGCCCCCCACTTCTAGCGGGGGGCCGCCAGTACTTC. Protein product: CASSPPLLAGGRQYF.